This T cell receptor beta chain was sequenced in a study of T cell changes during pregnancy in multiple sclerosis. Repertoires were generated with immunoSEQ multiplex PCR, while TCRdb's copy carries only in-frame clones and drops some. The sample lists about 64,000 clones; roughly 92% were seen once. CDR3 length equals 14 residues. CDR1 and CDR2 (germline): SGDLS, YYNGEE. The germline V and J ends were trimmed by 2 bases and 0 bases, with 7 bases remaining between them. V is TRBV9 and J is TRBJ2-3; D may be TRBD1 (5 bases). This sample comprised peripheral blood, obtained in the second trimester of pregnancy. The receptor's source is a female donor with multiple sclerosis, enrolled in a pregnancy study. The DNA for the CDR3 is TGTGCCAGCAGCGTCAAGGGGAGCACAGATACGCAGTATTTT. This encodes CASSVKGSTDTQYF.